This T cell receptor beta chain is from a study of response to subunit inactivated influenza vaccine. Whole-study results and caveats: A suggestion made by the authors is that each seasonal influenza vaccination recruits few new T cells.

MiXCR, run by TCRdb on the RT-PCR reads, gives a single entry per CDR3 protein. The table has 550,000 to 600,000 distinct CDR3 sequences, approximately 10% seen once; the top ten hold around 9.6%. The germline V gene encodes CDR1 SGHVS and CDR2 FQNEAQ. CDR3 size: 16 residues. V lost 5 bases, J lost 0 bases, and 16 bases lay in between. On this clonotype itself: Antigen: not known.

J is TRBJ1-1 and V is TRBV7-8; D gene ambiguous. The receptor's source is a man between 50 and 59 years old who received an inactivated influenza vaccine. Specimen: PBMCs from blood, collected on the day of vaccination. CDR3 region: CASSHSDRPMNTEAFF. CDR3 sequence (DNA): TGTGCCAGCAGCCACAGTGATCGGCCCATGAACACTGAAGCTTTCTTT.